These 4 T cell receptor beta chains share one sample of origin, sequenced in a study of T-cell memory formation after mild COVID-19. TCRdb re-derived calls from the 5' RACE reads in MiXCR, one entry per CDR3 protein. The sample holds under 300,000 distinct CDR3 sequences, around 15% seen once. The sequenced sample consisted of PBMCs or a T cell subset sorted from them (not recorded which). All receptors come from a man between 18 and 35 years old who had mild COVID-19 (a few samples of this study predate the infection). Cell type and time point are not known.

CDR3 coding DNA: TGTGCCAGCAGCCCGTACCCGCTCTCCTATAATTCACCCCTCCACTTT. Its protein product is CASSPYPLSYNSPLHF. J is TRBJ1-6 and V is TRBV28; the D is unclear. V lost 6 bases, J lost 0 bases, and 12 bases lay in between. Germline-derived CDR1 and CDR2 are MDHEN and SYDVKM. This CDR3 region has 16 residues.

J is TRBJ2-1 and V is TRBV7-2; 14 nucleotides align to TRBD2. Germline V gives CDR1 SGHTA, CDR2 FQGNSA. J was trimmed by 10 bases and V by 7 bases; bases with no gene match: 12. The CDR3 runs to 16 residues. CDR3 nucleotides: TGTGCCAGCACCCTGACCGGACTAGCGGGGGGTGGCGAGCAGTTCTTC. Translating gives CASTLTGLAGGGEQFF.

The J gene is TRBJ1-1, the V gene TRBV6-5, with 7 bases aligning to TRBD1. V lost 5 bases, J lost 1 base, and 7 bases stayed unmatched. The CDR3 has 15 residues. Germline loops: CDR1 MNHEY, CDR2 SVGAGI. CDR3 loop: CASSLTGVANTEAFF. CDR3 DNA sequence: TGTGCCAGCAGTCTTACAGGGGTAGCGAACACTGAAGCTTTCTTT.

The CDR3 reads CASYPTGTGNYNEQFF. The CDR3, as DNA: TGTGCCAGCTATCCAACCGGGACAGGGAACTACAATGAGCAGTTCTTC. The genes are TRBV5-5 and TRBJ2-1; 9 bases are shared with TRBD1. Germline assignment: CDR1 SGHKS and CDR2 YYEKEE (reference sequence). The V gene end was trimmed by 7 bases and the J gene end by 3 bases; junction bases not matched to a gene: 11. The length of the CDR3 is 16 residues.